This T cell receptor (beta chain) is from a study of cytomegalovirus exposure and HLA in healthy donors. Findings and limits, study-wide: Fewer N-insertions (relative to the roughly 630-donor mean) were reportedly seen in an Asian-associated ancestry cluster in a later analysis.

In the PCR, 60 Vbeta and 13 Jbeta primers were used. The assay was immunoSEQ multiplex PCR, and TCRdb's table has in-frame clones only and misses some. The sample has roughly 140,000 clones, around 60% seen once. Trimming took 0 bases from V and 3 from J, leaving 9 bases between them. The CDR3 consists of 14 residues. Per the germline V gene, CDR1 is SGHDN and CDR2 is FVKESK. Points on this clone: Antigen unknown.

The chain recombines TRBV14 with TRBJ2-7; tentative D call: TRBD2 (6 bases). The origin of this receptor is a woman aged 55-70 years in good health and CMV-seropositive. The sequenced sample consisted of PBMCs. This chain's CDR3 is CASSQDWRGYEQYF. Here the CDR3 DNA reads TGTGCCAGCAGCCAAGATTGGAGGGGCTACGAGCAGTACTTC.